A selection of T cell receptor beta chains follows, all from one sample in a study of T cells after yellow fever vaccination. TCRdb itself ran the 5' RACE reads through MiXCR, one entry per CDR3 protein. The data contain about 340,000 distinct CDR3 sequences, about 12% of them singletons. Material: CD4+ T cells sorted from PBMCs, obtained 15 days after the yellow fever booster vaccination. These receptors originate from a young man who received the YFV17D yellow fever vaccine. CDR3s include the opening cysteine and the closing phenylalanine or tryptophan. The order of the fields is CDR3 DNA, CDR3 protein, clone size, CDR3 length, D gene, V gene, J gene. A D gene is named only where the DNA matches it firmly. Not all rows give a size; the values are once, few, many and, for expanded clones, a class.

TGTGCCAGCAGCTTAGCCACGGGACAGGGGAATCCTCTGGAGCAGTACTTC	CASSLATGQGNPLEQYF	few	17	TRBD1	TRBV7-2	TRBJ2-7
TGCGCCAGCAGCCAAGAGGGGGCCGGCTACACCTTC	CASSQEGAGYTF	many	12	-	TRBV4-1	TRBJ1-2
TGCGCCAGCAGTATAGGGGTTGCCCCTTCCTACGAGCAGTACTTC	CASSIGVAPSYEQYF	-	15	-	TRBV5-1	TRBJ2-7
TGCGCCAGCAGCTTGGTTTCCGGGTTAGGATACAATGAGCAGTTCTTC	CASSLVSGLGYNEQFF	few	16	-	TRBV5-1	TRBJ2-1
TGCGCCAGCAGCCCAGAAGGGGGAACCCACCAGGCTTTCTTT	CASSPEGGTHQAFF	-	14	-	TRBV5-1	TRBJ1-1
TGCGCCAGCAGTGGGGACACTGAAGCTTTCTTT	CASSGDTEAFF	many	11	-	TRBV5-1	TRBJ1-1
TGTGCCAGCAGGACCGGGACACGGAGCACAGATACGCAGTATTTT	CASRTGTRSTDTQYF	few	15	-	TRBV6-1	TRBJ2-3
TGCAGTGCTAGAGATTCGAGGGTCATTGGCTACACCTTC	CSARDSRVIGYTF	-	13	-	TRBV20-1	TRBJ1-2
TGCGCCAGCAGCCAAGATGAGCGGGGCCTGCTCGGCGAGCAGTACTTC	CASSQDERGLLGEQYF	few	16	TRBD2	TRBV4-3	TRBJ2-7
TGTGCCTCTCAATCACAAATCGGCACTGAAGCTTTCTTT	CASQSQIGTEAFF	-	13	-	TRBV7-9	TRBJ1-1
TGTGCCAGCAGCCCCGGGCAGAATAGCGGGGGCACCGGGGAGCTGTTTTTT	CASSPGQNSGGTGELFF	-	17	TRBD2	TRBV11-2	TRBJ2-2
TGTGCCACCAGTGATTTGCGGGACAGGGGTAATGAGCAGTTCTTC	CATSDLRDRGNEQFF	-	15	TRBD1	TRBV24-1	TRBJ2-1
TGTGCCAGCAGTTTAGTGGGACAGGTCTATGGCTACACCTTC	CASSLVGQVYGYTF	few	14	TRBD1	TRBV12-3/TRBV12-4	TRBJ1-2
TGTGCCAGCAGTTACCTGGGGACCCAGTACTTC	CASSYLGTQYF	-	11	-	TRBV6-2/TRBV6-3	TRBJ2-5
TGCGCCAGCAGCCTACGCGCTAACAGGGACTCCTATAATTCACCCCTCCACTTT	CASSLRANRDSYNSPLHF	many	18	-	TRBV5-1	TRBJ1-6
TGTGCCAGCAGTTCGACAGGGGGCGTTAATCAGCCCCAGCATTTT	CASSSTGGVNQPQHF	few	15	TRBD1	TRBV6-6	TRBJ1-5
TGCGCCAGCAGCCAAGGACAGGGCGCACCCCTCCACTTT	CASSQGQGAPLHF	-	13	TRBD1	TRBV5-1	TRBJ1-6
TGCGCCAGCAGCTTGGATTGGAATCAGCCCCAGCATTTT	CASSLDWNQPQHF	few	13	-	TRBV5-1	TRBJ1-5
TGCAGTGAGCATGGGGATGGCAAAAACATTCAGTACTTC	CSEHGDGKNIQYF	-	13	-	TRBV20-1	TRBJ2-4
TGCGCCAGCAGCCAAGATCTAGCTGCCACAGATACGCAGTATTTT	CASSQDLAATDTQYF	-	15	-	TRBV4-3	TRBJ2-3
TGTGCCAGCAGCCAAGACGTAACTACCTACGAGCAGTACTTC	CASSQDVTTYEQYF	few	14	-	TRBV3-1	TRBJ2-7
TGCGCCAGCAGCAAACCGCTTGGGGCGCTCCGTGGGTGTAGTGGGTTC	CASSKPLGALRGCSGF	-	16	-	TRBV5-1	TRBJ2-7
TGTGCCACCAGCCGTGAGATGGGGACCGATGGCTACACCTTC	CATSREMGTDGYTF	-	14	-	TRBV10-3	TRBJ1-2
TGCGCCAGCAGCTTGGCCGGGCGACTGGAAGACACTGAAGCTTTCTTT	CASSLAGRLEDTEAFF	few	16	-	TRBV5-1	TRBJ1-1